This T cell receptor (beta chain) was retrieved from a study of T cell repertoires in cytomegalovirus infection. Study as a whole: Carrying CMV and the relevant HLA type showed in public TCR beta signatures.

The junction had 14 bases not matched to a gene; V was cut back by 6 bases and J by 7 bases. The CDR3 sequence is 16 residues long. Germline CDR1 reads MNHEY; CDR2 reads SMNVEV (reference sequence). MiXCR, run by TCRdb on the reads, gives a single entry per CDR3 protein. The table includes 150,000 to 200,000 distinct CDR3 sequences, about 15% detected once. The chain joins TRBV27 to TRBJ1-2; 10 positions match TRBD1. The sample consisted of PBMCs. This clonotype originated in a human donor in good health (CMV status not recorded). Some clones in this sample may be carry-over from other donors' samples. The CDR3 spells CASSTRDRGRIPGYTF. In DNA form, the CDR3 reads TGTGCCAGCAGCACCCGCGACAGGGGGCGTATCCCTGGCTACACCTTC.